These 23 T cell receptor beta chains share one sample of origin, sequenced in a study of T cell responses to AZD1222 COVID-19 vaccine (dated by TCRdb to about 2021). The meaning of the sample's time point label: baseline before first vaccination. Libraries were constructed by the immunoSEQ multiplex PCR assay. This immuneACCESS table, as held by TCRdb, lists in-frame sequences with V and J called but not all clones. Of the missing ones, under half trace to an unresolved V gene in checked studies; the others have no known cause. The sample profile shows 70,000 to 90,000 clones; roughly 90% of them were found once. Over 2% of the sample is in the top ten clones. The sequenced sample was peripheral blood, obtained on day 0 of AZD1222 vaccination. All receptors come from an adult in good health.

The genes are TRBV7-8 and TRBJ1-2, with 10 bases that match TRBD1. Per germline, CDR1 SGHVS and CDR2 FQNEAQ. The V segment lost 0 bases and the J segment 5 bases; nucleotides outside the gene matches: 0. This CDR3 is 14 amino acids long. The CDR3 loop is CASSLAGQGYGYTF. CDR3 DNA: TGTGCCAGCAGCTTAGCGGGACAGGGGTATGGCTACACCTTC.

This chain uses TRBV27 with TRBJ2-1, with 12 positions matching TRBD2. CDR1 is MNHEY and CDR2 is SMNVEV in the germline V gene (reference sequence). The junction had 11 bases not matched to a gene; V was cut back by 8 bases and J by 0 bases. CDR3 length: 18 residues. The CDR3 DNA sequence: TGTGCCAGCGGATGTACTAGCGGGGGGTTGAGCTCCTACAATGAGCAGTTCTTC. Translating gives CASGCTSGGLSSYNEQFF.

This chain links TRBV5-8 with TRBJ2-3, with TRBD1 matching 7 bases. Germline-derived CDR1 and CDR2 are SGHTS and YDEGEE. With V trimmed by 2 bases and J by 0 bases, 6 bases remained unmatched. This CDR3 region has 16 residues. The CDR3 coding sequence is TGTGCCAGCAGCTTTGAAGGGGGCCAAAGCACAGATACGCAGTATTTT. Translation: CASSFEGGQSTDTQYF.

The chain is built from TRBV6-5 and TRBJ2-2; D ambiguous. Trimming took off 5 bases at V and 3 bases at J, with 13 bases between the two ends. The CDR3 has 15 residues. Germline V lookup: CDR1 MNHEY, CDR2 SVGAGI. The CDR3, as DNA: TGTGCCAGCAGTCAGAGTCGGCCGGACACCGGGGAGCTGTTTTTT. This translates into CASSQSRPDTGELFF.

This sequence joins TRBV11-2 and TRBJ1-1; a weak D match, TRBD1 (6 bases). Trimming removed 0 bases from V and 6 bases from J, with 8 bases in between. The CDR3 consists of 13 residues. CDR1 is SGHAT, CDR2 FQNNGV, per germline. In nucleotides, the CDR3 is TGTGCCAGCAGCTTAGAAGCAGGGGCTGAAGCTTTCTTT. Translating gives CASSLEAGAEAFF.

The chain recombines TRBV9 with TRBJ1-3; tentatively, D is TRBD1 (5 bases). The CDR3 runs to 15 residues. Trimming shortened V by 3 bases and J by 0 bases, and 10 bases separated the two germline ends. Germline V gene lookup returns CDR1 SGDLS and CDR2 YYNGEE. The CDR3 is CASSERDFSGNTIYF. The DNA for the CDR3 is TGTGCCAGCAGCGAAAGGGACTTCTCTGGAAACACCATATATTTT.

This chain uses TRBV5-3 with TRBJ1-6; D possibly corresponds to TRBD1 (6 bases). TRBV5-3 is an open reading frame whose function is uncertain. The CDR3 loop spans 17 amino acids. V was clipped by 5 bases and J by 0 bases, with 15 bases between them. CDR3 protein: CARRAHRESSYNSPLHF. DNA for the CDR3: TGTGCCAGAAGGGCCCACAGGGAAAGCTCCTATAATTCACCCCTCCACTTT.

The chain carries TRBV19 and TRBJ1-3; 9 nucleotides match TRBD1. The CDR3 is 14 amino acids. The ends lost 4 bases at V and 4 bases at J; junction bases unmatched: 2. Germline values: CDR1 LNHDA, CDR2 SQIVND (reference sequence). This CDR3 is CASSNRGQGNTIYF. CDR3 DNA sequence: TGTGCCAGTAGTAACAGGGGGCAAGGAAACACCATATATTTT.

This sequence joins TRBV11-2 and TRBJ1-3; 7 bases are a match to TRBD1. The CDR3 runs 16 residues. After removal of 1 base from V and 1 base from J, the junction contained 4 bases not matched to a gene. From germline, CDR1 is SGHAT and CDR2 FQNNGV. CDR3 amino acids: CASSLGPTGSGNTIYF. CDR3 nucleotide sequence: TGTGCCAGCAGCTTAGGGCCGACAGGGTCTGGAAACACCATATATTTT.

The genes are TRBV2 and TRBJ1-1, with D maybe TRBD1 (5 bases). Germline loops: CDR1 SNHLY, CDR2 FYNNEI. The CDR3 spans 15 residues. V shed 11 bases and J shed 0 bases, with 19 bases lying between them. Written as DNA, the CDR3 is TGTGCCGTCCGGGCCCAGGGTGGGTTGAACACTGAAGCTTTCTTT. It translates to CAVRAQGGLNTEAFF.

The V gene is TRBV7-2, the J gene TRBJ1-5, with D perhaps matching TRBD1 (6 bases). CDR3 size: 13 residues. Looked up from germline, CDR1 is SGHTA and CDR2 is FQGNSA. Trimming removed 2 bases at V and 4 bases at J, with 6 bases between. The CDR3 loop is CASSLQGNQPQHF. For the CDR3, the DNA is TGTGCCAGCAGCTTACAGGGGAATCAGCCCCAGCATTTT.

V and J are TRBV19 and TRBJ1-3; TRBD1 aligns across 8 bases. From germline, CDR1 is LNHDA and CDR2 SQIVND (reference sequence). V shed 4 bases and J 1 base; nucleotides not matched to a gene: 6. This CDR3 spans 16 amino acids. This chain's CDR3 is CASSRGQGPSGNTIYF. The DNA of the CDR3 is TGTGCCAGTAGTAGAGGACAGGGTCCTTCTGGAAACACCATATATTTT.

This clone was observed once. CDR3 in amino acids: CASSNPGLAGAKSEQFF. CDR3 DNA sequence: TGTGCCAGTAGTAACCCGGGACTAGCGGGAGCAAAAAGTGAGCAGTTCTTC. The rearrangement links TRBV19 to TRBJ2-1; TRBD2 matches at 14 bases. Germline V gene data show CDR1 as LNHDA and CDR2 as SQIVND (reference sequence). V shed 4 bases and J 9 bases; nucleotides not matched to a gene: 11. The CDR3 has 17 amino acids.

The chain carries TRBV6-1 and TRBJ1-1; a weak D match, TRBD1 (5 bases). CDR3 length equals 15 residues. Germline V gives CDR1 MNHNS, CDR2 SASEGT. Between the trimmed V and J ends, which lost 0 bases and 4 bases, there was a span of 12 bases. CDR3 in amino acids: CASSEAPRVGTEAFF. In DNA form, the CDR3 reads TGTGCCAGCAGTGAAGCGCCCAGGGTAGGCACTGAAGCTTTCTTT.

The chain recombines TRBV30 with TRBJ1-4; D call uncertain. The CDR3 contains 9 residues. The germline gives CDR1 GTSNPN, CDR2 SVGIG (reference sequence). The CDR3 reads CAGGEKLFF. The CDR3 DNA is TGTGCTGGTGGTGAAAAACTGTTTTTT.

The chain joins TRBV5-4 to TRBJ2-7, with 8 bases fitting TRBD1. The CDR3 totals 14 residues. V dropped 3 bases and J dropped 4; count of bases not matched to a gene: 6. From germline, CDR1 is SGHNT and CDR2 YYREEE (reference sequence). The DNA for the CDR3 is TGTGCCAGCAGCTCCTGGGACAGGATGTACGAGCAGTACTTC. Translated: CASSSWDRMYEQYF.

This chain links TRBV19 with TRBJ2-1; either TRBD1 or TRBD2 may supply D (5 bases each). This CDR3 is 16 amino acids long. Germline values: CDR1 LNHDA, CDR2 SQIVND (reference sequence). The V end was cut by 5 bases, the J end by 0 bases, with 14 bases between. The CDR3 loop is CASSRYGGTSYNEQFF. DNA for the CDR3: TGTGCCAGTAGTCGCTATGGGGGAACCTCCTACAATGAGCAGTTCTTC.

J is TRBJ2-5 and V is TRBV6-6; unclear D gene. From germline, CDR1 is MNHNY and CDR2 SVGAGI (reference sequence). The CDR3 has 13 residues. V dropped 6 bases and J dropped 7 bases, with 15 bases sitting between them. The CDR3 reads CASSPRRTRTQYF. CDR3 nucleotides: TGTGCCAGCAGCCCCCGGCGGACGCGGACCCAGTACTTC.

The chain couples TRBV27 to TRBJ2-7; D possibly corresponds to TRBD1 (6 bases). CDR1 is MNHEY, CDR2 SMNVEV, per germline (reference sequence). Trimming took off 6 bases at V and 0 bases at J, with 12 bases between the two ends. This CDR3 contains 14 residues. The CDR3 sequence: CASSPRTDSYEQYF. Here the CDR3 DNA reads TGTGCCAGCAGCCCCCGGACAGACTCCTACGAGCAGTACTTC.

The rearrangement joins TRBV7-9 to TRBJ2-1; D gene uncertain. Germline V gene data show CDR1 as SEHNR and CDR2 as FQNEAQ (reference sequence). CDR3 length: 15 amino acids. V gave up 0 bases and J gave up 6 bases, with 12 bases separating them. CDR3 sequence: CASSLARTRVNEQFF. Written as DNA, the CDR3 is TGTGCCAGCAGCTTAGCGAGGACCCGTGTCAATGAGCAGTTCTTC. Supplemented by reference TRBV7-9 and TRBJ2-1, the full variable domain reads DTGVSQNPRHKITKRGQNVTFRCDPISEHNRLYWYRQTLGQGPEFLTYFQNEAQLEKSRLLSDRFSAERPKGSFSTLEIQRTEQGDSAMYLCASSLARTRVNEQFFGPGTRLTVL.

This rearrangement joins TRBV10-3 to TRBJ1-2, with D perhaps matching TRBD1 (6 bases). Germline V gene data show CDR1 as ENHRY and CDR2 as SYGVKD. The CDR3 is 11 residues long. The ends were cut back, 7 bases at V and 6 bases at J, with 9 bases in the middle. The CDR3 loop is CAINNRDGYTF. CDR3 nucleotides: TGTGCCATCAATAACAGGGATGGCTACACCTTC.

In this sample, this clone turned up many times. For the CDR3, the DNA is TGTGCCAGCGCCGGGACTAGCGTTTACGAGCAGTACTTC. As protein: CASAGTSVYEQYF. The rearrangement uses TRBV2 and TRBJ2-7; TRBD2 matches at 10 bases. The CDR3 runs 13 residues. The ends lost 8 bases at V and 4 bases at J; junction bases unmatched: 5. In germline, CDR1 is SNHLY, CDR2 FYNNEI.

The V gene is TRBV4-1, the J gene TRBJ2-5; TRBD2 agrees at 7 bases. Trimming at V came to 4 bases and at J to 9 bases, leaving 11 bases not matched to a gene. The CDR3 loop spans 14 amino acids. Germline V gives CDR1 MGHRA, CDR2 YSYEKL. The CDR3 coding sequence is TGCGCCAGCAGCCCTCAACTAGCGAACGAGGCCCAGTACTTC. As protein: CASSPQLANEAQYF.